One sample yielded the 22 T cell receptor beta chains listed below, sequenced in a study of preoperative IRX-2 immunotherapy in early breast cancer. Repertoires were generated with immunoSEQ multiplex PCR, while TCRdb's copy carries only in-frame clones and drops some. The repertoire holds about 2,800 clones, with about 80% as singletons. Treatment indicated: preoperative locoregional IRX-2 cytokine immunotherapy. This specimen was tumor tissue, taken after IRX-2 immunotherapy. These receptors were collected from a human donor with breast cancer.

The chain has TRBV19 and TRBJ1-5, with 8 bases aligning to TRBD1. The germline gives CDR1 LNHDA, CDR2 SQIVND (reference sequence). The CDR3 has 15 residues. Trimming at V came to 6 bases and at J to 2 bases, leaving 6 bases not matched to a gene. The CDR3 region has the DNA TGTGCCAGTAGCCCGACAGGGGTGGGCAATCAGCCCCAGCATTTT. It is translated as CASSPTGVGNQPQHF.

This clone was detected a few times. V gene TRBV18 combines with J gene TRBJ1-4; D gene unclear. Germline V gene sequence: CDR1 KGHSH, CDR2 LQKENI. The CDR3 consists of 17 residues. V was cut by 1 base and J by 10 bases, with 22 bases left in between. CDR3 bases: TGTGCCAGCTCACCACTCGGGCTGGGAGGCCTAGAAGGAAAACTGTTTTTT. As protein: CASSPLGLGGLEGKLFF.

V gene TRBV6-8 combines with J gene TRBJ1-1; D gene unclear. The CDR3 is made up of 15 amino acids. CDR1 is MNHGY and CDR2 is SAAAGT in the germline V gene. V dropped 4 bases and J dropped 4 bases, with 16 bases sitting between them. In DNA, the CDR3 is TGTGCCAGCAGTTGGGAGGTAGTTCCCGGCACTGAAGCTTTCTTT. Protein product: CASSWEVVPGTEAFF.

This clone was observed a single time. The junction and the germline gene differ at one end; a read error may be behind it. The chain has TRBV5-1 and TRBJ1-1; 8 nucleotides line up with TRBD1. The CDR3 extends over 14 amino acids. Germline V gene data show CDR1 as SGHRS and CDR2 as YFSETQ. The CDR3 sequence is CASSLGQDNTEAFF. CDR3 nucleotides: TGCGCCAGCAGTTTGGGACAGGATAACACTGAAGCTTTCTTT.

The chain employs TRBV5-1 and TRBJ1-6; 8 nucleotides match TRBD1. CDR1 and CDR2 from the germline V gene are SGHRS and YFSETQ. There are 17 residues in the CDR3. Trimming took 0 bases from V and 6 from J; bases not matched to a gene: 8. CDR3: CASSLGPGTGRNSPLHF. DNA for the CDR3: TGCGCCAGCAGCTTGGGGCCCGGGACAGGTCGTAATTCACCCCTCCACTTT.

V is TRBV1 and J is TRBJ1-2; the D call TRBD1 from the table was never checked on the DNA. TRBV1 constitutes a pseudogene. The length of the CDR3 is 17 residues. The CDR3 is CASSLNPGQGVGYGYTF. CDR3 DNA sequence: TGCGCCAGCAGCCTCAATCCGGGACAGGGAGTTGGTTATGGCTACACCTTC.

V gene TRBV11-3 combines with J gene TRBJ2-7; 10 nucleotides agree with TRBD2. The CDR3 covers 17 residues. Per the germline V gene, CDR1 is SGHNT and CDR2 is YENEEA. Unmatched junction bases numbered 10, after V lost 5 bases and J lost 0 bases. The CDR3 is CASSPPLAGESSYEQYF. CDR3 bases: TGTGCCAGCAGCCCCCCGCTAGCGGGGGAGAGCTCCTACGAGCAGTACTTC. Looking up the rest from reference TRBV11-3 and TRBJ2-7 gives the full variable domain: EAGVVQSPRYKIIEKKQPVAFWCNPISGHNTLYWYLQNLGQGPELLIRYENEEAVDDSQLPKDRFSAERLKGVDSTLKIQPAELGDSAVYLCASSPPLAGESSYEQYFGPGTRLTVT.

V usage is TRBV10-3 and J usage is TRBJ1-1; tentatively, D is TRBD1 (6 bases). Deletions cut 2 bases from V and 0 bases from J, with 10 bases between. From germline, CDR1 is ENHRY and CDR2 SYGVKD. The CDR3 has 15 amino acids. The CDR3 nucleotides are TGTGCCATCAGTGAGACAGGGCCCATGAACACTGAAGCTTTCTTT. This encodes CAISETGPMNTEAFF.

By its share, this clone is medium-sized. This chain connects TRBV23-1 to TRBJ1-2; 9 positions agree with TRBD1. TRBV23-1 is filed as an ORF, its function uncertain. The CDR3 has 13 residues. V trimming: 8 bases; J trimming: 4 bases; junction bases outside the gene matches: 5. The CDR3 reads CASWGQGGYGYTF. The CDR3 DNA is TGCGCCAGCTGGGGACAGGGTGGCTATGGCTACACCTTC.

The rearrangement joins TRBV10-2 to TRBJ2-4, with D perhaps TRBD1 (6 bases). V gave up 0 bases and J gave up 7 bases, with 13 bases separating them. The CDR3 totals 15 residues. Germline values: CDR1 WSHSY, CDR2 SAAADI. This CDR3 reads CASSESRGGKNIQYF. The CDR3 region has the DNA TGCGCCAGCAGTGAGTCGAGAGGGGGTAAGAACATTCAGTACTTC.

The V and J genes are TRBV19 and TRBJ1-1, with D hard to call. Germline V lookup: CDR1 LNHDA, CDR2 SQIVND (reference sequence). V was trimmed by 5 bases and J by 4 bases, leaving 11 bases between them. CDR3 length: 13 residues. CDR3: CASSPWEGTEAFF. For the CDR3, the DNA is TGTGCCAGTAGTCCGTGGGAAGGCACTGAAGCTTTCTTT.

This rearrangement joins TRBV28 to TRBJ2-5; 9 nucleotides match TRBD2. The CDR3 spans 15 residues. CDR1 and CDR2 from the germline V gene are MDHEN and SYDVKM. Trimming cost V 4 bases and J 5 bases; bases outside gene matches: 8. The CDR3 coding sequence is TGTGCCAGCAGTTCTATCCTAGCGGGGTTGGAGACCCAGTACTTC. It is translated as CASSSILAGLETQYF.

The chain has TRBV5-1 and TRBJ1-1, with 9 nucleotides matching TRBD1. The CDR3 spans 14 residues. Trimming at V came to 3 bases and at J to 3 bases, leaving 3 bases not matched to a gene. The germline V gene encodes CDR1 SGHRS and CDR2 YFSETQ. Here the CDR3 DNA reads TGCGCCAGCAGCTGGGGACAGGGAGACACTGAAGCTTTCTTT. Translating it yields CASSWGQGDTEAFF.

V and J are TRBV15 and TRBJ2-7; 8 nucleotides line up with TRBD1. The CDR3 contains 16 residues. CDR1 LNHNV and CDR2 YYDKDF come from the germline V gene (reference sequence). The V and J ends lost 1 base and 3 bases, in that order; junction bases with no gene match: 8. CDR3 in DNA: TGTGCCACCAGCAGAGGAGTCACAGGGGGGAACTACGAGCAGTACTTC. This gives the protein CATSRGVTGGNYEQYF. The variable domain in full, with the rest retrieved from reference TRBV15 and TRBJ2-7, is DAMVIQNPRYQVTQFGKPVTLSCSQTLNHNVMYWYQQKSSQAPKLLFHYYDKDFNNEADTPDNFQSRRPNTSFCFLDIRSPGLGDTAMYLCATSRGVTGGNYEQYFGPGTRLTVT.

This chain uses TRBV6-8 with TRBJ1-2; D is unresolved. The CDR3 sequence is 16 residues long. Germline-derived CDR1 and CDR2 are MNHGY and SAAAGT. V was pared by 4 bases and J by 4 bases, with 19 bases between. The CDR3 region is CASSLDSPAKGYGYTF. The CDR3 DNA is TGTGCCAGCAGTTTGGACTCTCCCGCGAAGGGCTATGGCTACACCTTC.

The genes are TRBV28 and TRBJ1-6; perhaps TRBD1 as D (6 bases). CDR1 and CDR2 from the germline V gene are MDHEN and SYDVKM. The CDR3 loop spans 14 amino acids. V was trimmed by 5 bases and J by 7 bases, leaving 12 bases between them. CDR3 protein: CASSPDRINSPLHF. DNA for the CDR3: TGTGCCAGCAGTCCCGACAGGATCAATTCACCCCTCCACTTT.

The chain employs TRBV23-1 and TRBJ2-5; 13 bases map to TRBD2. TRBV23-1 is given ORF status, its function remaining uncertain. After removal of 4 bases from V and 4 bases from J, the junction contained 9 bases not matched to a gene. This CDR3 contains 17 residues. The CDR3 loop reads CASSRSLRTSGRETQYF. The CDR3 DNA reads as TGCGCCAGCAGTCGATCGTTAAGGACTAGCGGGAGAGAGACCCAGTACTTC.

The CDR3 loop reads CASESGALNAGYTF. As DNA, the CDR3 is TGTGCCAGTGAGTCAGGGGCCCTTAATGCGGGCTACACCTTC. The chain is built from TRBV19 and TRBJ1-2; a weak D match, TRBD1 (6 bases). The ends were cut back, 8 bases at V and 8 bases at J, with 21 bases in the middle. The CDR3 has 14 amino acids. The V gene's germline CDR1 is LNHDA and CDR2 SQIVND (reference sequence).

This clone is labeled as large. V is TRBV28 and J is TRBJ2-6; 7 bases agree with TRBD1. The length of the CDR3 is 15 residues. CDR1 is MDHEN and CDR2 is SYDVKM in the germline V gene. J was trimmed by 4 bases and V by 5 bases; bases with no gene match: 5. The CDR3 is CASSRTGSGANVLTF. Here the CDR3 DNA reads TGTGCCAGCAGTCGGACAGGATCCGGGGCCAACGTCCTGACTTTC.

V usage is TRBV5-1 and J usage is TRBJ1-2, with D unclear. CDR3 length equals 14 residues. V lost 0 bases to trimming and J lost 6 bases, with 12 bases between them. Germline lookup yields CDR1 SGHRS and CDR2 YFSETQ. CDR3 sequence reads: CASSLAVGEDGYTF. The CDR3 coding sequence is TGCGCCAGCAGCTTGGCGGTAGGTGAAGATGGCTACACCTTC.

The chain uses TRBV19 and TRBJ2-1; possible D gene TRBD2, 5 bases. Germline CDR1 reads LNHDA; CDR2 reads SQIVND (reference sequence). The CDR3 loop spans 14 amino acids. V lost 4 bases and J lost 8, with 15 bases in between. CDR3 DNA: TGTGCCAGTAGTACCCCCGGACTCCAACATGAGCAGTTCTTC. It codes for CASSTPGLQHEQFF.

The genes are TRBV23-1 and TRBJ1-5; D not certain. TRBV23-1 is flagged as an ORF with uncertain function. The CDR3 sequence is 13 residues long. Trimming stripped 5 bases from V and 12 bases from J, with 17 bases between. This chain's CDR3 is CASSSPEARDQHF. As DNA, the CDR3 is TGCGCCAGCAGTTCGCCGGAGGCGAGGGACCAGCATTTT.